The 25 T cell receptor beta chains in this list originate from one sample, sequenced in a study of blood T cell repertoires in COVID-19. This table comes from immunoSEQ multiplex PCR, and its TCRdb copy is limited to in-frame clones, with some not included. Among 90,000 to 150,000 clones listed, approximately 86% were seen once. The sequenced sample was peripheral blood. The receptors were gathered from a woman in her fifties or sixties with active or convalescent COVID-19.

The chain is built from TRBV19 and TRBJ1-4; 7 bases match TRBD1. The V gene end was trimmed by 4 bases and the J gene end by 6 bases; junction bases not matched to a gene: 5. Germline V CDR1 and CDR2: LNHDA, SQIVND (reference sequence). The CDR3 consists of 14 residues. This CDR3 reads CASSKDRVDEKLFF. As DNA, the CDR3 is TGTGCCAGTAGTAAAGACAGGGTGGATGAAAAACTGTTTTTT.

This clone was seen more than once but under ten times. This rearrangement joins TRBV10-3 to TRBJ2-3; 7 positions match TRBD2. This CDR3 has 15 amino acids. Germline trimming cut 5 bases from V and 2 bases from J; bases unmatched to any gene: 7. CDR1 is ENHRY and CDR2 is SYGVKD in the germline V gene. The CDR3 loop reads CAISPGLTNTDTQYF. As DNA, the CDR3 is TGTGCCATCAGTCCGGGACTAACCAACACAGATACGCAGTATTTT.

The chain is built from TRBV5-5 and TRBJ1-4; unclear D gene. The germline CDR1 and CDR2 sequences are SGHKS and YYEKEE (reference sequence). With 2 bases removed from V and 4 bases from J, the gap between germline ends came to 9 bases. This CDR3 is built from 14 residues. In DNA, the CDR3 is TGTGCCAGCAGCTTTAGCTGGGTTAATGAAAAACTGTTTTTT. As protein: CASSFSWVNEKLFF.

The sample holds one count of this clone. The CDR3 loop is CASSPTSGPVGDEQFF. The CDR3 nucleotides are TGTGCCAGCAGCCCCACTAGCGGTCCCGTCGGGGATGAGCAGTTCTTC. The gene calls are TRBV14 and TRBJ2-1; 8 bases map to TRBD2. CDR3 length equals 16 residues. V trimming: 4 bases; J trimming: 8 bases; junction bases outside the gene matches: 13. Germline V lookup: CDR1 SGHDN, CDR2 FVKESK.

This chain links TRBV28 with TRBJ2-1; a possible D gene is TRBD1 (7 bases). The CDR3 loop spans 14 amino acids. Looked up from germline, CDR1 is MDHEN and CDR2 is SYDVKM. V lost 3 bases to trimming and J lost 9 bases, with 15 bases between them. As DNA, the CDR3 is TGTGCCAGCAGTTTTGGAGGGGGCAGAGGTGAGCAGTTCTTC. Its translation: CASSFGGGRGEQFF.

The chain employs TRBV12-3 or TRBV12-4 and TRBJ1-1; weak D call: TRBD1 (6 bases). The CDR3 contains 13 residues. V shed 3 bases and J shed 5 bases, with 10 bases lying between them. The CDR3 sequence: CASSFQGRTEAFF. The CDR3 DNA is TGTGCCAGCAGTTTTCAGGGGCGGACTGAAGCTTTCTTT.

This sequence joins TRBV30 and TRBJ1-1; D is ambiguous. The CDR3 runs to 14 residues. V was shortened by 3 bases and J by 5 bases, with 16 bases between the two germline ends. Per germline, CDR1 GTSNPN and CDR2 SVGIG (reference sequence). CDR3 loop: CAWRADTPLTEAFF. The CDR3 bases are TGTGCCTGGAGGGCTGACACCCCCTTGACTGAAGCTTTCTTT.

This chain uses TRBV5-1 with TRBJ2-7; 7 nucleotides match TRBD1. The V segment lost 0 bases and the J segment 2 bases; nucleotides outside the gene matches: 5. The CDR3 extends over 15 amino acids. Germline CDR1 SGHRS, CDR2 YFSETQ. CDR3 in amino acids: CASSLGQGNTYEQYF. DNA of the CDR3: TGCGCCAGCAGCTTGGGACAGGGAAACACCTACGAGCAGTACTTC.

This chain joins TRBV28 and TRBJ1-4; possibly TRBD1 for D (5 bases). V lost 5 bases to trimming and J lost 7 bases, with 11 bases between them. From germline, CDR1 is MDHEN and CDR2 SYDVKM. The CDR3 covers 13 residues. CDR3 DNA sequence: TGTGCCAGCAGTCAGGGAGGGAGTGAAAAACTGTTTTTT. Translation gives CASSQGGSEKLFF.

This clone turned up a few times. DNA for the CDR3: TGTGCCAGCAGCCACGCCCCGGGATGGGGGCCTGGAAACACCATATATTTT. Encoded protein: CASSHAPGWGPGNTIYF. The V and J genes are TRBV14 and TRBJ1-3; TRBD1 might be the D (6 bases). CDR3 length: 17 residues. Trimming removed 3 bases at V and 2 bases at J, with 17 bases between. From germline, CDR1 is SGHDN and CDR2 FVKESK. Complete variable domain (other parts from reference TRBV14 and TRBJ1-3): EAGVTQFPSHSVIEKGQTVTLRCDPISGHDNLYWYRRVMGKEIKFLLHFVKESKQDESGMPNNRFLAERTGGTYSTLKVQPAELEDSGVYFCASSHAPGWGPGNTIYFGEGSWLTVV.

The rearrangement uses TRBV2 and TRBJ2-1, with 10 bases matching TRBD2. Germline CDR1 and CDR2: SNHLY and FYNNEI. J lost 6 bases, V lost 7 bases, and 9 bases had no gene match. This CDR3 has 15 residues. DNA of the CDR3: TGTGCCAGCACCCTGTCGGGACTAGCGTCCAATGAGCAGTTCTTC. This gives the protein CASTLSGLASNEQFF.

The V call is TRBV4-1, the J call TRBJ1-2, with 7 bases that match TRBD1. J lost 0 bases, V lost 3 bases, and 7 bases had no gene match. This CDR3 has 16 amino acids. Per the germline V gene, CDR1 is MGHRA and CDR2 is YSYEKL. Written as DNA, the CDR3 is TGCGCCAGCAGCCACACTACAGGGGCTGCTAACTATGGCTACACCTTC. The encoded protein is CASSHTTGAANYGYTF.

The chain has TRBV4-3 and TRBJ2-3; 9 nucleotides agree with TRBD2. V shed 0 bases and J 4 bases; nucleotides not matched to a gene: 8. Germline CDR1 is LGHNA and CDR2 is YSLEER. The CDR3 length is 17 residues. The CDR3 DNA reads TGCGCCAGCAGCCAAGATAGGGCGGGAGGGCCGGCAGATACGCAGTATTTT. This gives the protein CASSQDRAGGPADTQYF.

In nucleotides, the CDR3 is TGTGCCAGCGGCCCCCGGGGCAGGGGGCCCTCTGGGGCCAACGTCCTGACTTTC. It specifies CASGPRGRGPSGANVLTF. The chain has TRBV28 and TRBJ2-6; 8 nucleotides match TRBD1. The length of the CDR3 is 18 residues. CDR1 and CDR2 from the germline V gene are MDHEN and SYDVKM. The trim removed 8 bases at V and 0 bases at J, leaving 12 bases unmatched.

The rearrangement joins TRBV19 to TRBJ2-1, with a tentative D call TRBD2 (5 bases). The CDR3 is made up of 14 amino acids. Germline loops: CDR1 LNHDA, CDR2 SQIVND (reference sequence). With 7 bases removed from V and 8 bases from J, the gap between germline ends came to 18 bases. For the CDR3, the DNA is TGTGCCAGTAAGCGCTCGGGTTTCGGGGATGAGCAGTTCTTC. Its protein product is CASKRSGFGDEQFF. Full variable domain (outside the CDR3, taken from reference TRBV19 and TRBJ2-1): DGGITQSPKYLFRKEGQNVTLSCEQNLNHDAMYWYRQDPGQGLRLIYYSQIVNDFQKGDIAEGYSVSREKKESFPLTVTSAQKNPTAFYLCASKRSGFGDEQFFGPGTRLTVL.

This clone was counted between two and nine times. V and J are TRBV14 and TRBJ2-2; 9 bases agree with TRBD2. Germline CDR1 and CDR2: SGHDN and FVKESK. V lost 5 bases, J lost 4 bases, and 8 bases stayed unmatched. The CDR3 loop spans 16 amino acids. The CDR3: CASSARTSAVTGELFF. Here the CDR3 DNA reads TGTGCCAGCAGCGCACGGACTAGCGCGGTCACCGGGGAGCTGTTTTTT.

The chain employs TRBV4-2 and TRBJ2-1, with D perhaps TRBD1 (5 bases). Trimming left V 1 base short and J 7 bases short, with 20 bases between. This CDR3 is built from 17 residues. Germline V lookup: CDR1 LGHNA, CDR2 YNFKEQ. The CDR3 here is CASSQGYLRTPGNEQFF. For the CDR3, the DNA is TGTGCCAGCAGCCAAGGGTACCTGCGGACCCCAGGGAATGAGCAGTTCTTC.

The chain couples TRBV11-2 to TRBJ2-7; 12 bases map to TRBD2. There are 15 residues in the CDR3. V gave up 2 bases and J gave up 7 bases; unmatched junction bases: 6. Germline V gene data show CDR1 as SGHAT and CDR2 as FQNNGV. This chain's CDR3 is CASSLTGTSGSEQYF. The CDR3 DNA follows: TGTGCCAGCAGCTTAACCGGGACTAGCGGGTCAGAGCAGTACTTC.

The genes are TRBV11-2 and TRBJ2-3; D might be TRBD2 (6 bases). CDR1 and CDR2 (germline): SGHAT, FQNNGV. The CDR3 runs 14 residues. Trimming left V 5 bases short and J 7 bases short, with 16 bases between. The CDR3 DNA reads TGTGCCAGCAGCCCACCGGGACTCCCACATACGCAGTATTTT. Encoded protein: CASSPPGLPHTQYF.

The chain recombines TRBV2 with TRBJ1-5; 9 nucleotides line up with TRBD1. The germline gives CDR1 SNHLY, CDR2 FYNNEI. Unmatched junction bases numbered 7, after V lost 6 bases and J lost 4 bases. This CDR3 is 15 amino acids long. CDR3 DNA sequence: TGTGCCAGCAGACCCGGGACAGGGTTAAATCAGCCCCAGCATTTT. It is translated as CASRPGTGLNQPQHF.

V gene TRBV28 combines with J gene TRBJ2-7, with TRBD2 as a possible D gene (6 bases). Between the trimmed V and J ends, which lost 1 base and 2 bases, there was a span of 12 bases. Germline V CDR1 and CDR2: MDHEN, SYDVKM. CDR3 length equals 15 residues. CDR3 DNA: TGTGCCAGCAGTTTATTGGGTAGCGGCGCCTACGAGCAGTACTTC. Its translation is CASSLLGSGAYEQYF. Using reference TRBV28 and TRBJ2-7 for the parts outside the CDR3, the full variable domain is DVKVTQSSRYLVKRTGEKVFLECVQDMDHENMFWYRQDPGLGLRLIYFSYDVKMKEKGDIPEGYSVSREKKERFSLILESASTNQTSMYLCASSLLGSGAYEQYFGPGTRLTVT.

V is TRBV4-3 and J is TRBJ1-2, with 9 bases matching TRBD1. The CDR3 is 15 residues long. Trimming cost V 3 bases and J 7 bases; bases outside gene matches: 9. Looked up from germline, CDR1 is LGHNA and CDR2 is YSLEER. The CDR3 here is CASSHTGQGGGGYTF. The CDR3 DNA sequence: TGCGCCAGCAGCCATACGGGACAGGGTGGGGGTGGCTACACCTTC.

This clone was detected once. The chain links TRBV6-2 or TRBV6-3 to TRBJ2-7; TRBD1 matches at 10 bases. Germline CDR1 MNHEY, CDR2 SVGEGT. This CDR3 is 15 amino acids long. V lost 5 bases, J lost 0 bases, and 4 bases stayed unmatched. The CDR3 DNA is TGTGCCAGCAGTGGGGACAGGGGTAGCTCCTACGAGCAGTACTTC. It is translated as CASSGDRGSSYEQYF.

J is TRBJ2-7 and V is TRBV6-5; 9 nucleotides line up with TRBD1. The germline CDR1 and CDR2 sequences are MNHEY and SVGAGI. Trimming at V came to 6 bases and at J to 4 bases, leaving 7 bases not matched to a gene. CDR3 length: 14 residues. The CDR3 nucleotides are TGTGCCAGCAGATCCACCGGGACAGGGTACGAGCAGTACTTC. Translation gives CASRSTGTGYEQYF.

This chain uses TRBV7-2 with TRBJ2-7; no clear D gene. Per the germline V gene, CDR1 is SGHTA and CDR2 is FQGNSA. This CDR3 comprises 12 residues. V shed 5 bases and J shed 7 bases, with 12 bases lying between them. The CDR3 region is CASSLGSAEQYF. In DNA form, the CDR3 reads TGTGCCAGCAGCCTCGGGTCGGCGGAGCAGTACTTC. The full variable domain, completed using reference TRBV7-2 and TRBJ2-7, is GAGVSQSPSNKVTEKGKDVELRCDPISGHTALYWYRQSLGQGLEFLIYFQGNSAPDKSGLPSDRFSAERTGGSVSTLTIQRTQQEDSAVYLCASSLGSAEQYFGPGTRLTVT.